This T cell receptor beta chain was profiled in a study of cytomegalovirus exposure and HLA in healthy donors. Study-level results: The listing of fewer than 200 TCR beta chains classed them as cytomegalovirus-associated.

With 5 bases removed from V and 0 bases from J, the gap between germline ends came to 11 bases. Per the germline V gene, CDR1 is SGHVS and CDR2 is FQNEAQ. The CDR3 is 15 amino acids. On this clone: What it binds is not known.

Vbeta (60) and Jbeta (13) primers were used in the PCR. Here immunoSEQ multiplex PCR was the method, and the copy in TCRdb shows in-frame clones only, minus some. The sample records roughly 150,000 clones, 73% being singletons. The TCR was taken from a woman aged 18-29 years in good health and CMV-seronegative. The specimen sequenced was PBMCs. The chain carries TRBV7-8 and TRBJ1-5; tentative D call: TRBD1 (6 bases). The CDR3 is CASSPDSPSNQPQHF. The CDR3 DNA reads TGTGCCAGCAGCCCGGACAGCCCTAGCAATCAGCCCCAGCATTTT. Using reference TRBV7-8 and TRBJ1-5 for the parts outside the CDR3, the full variable domain is GAGVSQSPRYKVAKRGQDVALRCDPISGHVSLFWYQQALGQGPEFLTYFQNEAQLDKSGLPSDRFFAERPEGSVSTLKIQRTQQEDSAVYLCASSPDSPSNQPQHFGDGTRLSIL.